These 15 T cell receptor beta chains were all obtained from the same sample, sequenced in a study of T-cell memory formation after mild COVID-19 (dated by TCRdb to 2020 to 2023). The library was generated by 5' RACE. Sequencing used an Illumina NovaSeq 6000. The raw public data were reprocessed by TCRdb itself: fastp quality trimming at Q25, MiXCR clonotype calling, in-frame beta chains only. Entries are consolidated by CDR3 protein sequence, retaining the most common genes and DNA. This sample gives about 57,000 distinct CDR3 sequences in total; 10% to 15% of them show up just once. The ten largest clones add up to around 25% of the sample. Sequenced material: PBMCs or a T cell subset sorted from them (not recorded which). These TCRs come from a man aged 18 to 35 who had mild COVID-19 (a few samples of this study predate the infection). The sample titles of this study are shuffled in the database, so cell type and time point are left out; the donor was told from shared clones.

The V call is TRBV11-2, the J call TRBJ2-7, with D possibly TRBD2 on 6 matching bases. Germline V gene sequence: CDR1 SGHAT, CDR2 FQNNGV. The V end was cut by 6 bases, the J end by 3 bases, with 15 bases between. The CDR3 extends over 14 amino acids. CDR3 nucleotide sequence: TGTGCCAGCAGTTCGAGGGAGGACGGCTACGAGCAGTACTTC. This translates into CASSSREDGYEQYF.

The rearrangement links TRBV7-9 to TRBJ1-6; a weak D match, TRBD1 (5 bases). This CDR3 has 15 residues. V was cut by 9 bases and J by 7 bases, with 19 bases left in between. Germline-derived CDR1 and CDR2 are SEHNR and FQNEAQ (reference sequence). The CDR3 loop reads CARSLLPGGNSPLHF. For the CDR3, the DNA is TGTGCCAGAAGCCTACTGCCGGGGGGAAATTCACCCCTCCACTTT. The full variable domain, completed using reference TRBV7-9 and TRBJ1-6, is DTGVSQNPRHKITKRGQNVTFRCDPISEHNRLYWYRQTLGQGPEFLTYFQNEAQLEKSRLLSDRFSAERPKGSFSTLEIQRTEQGDSAMYLCARSLLPGGNSPLHFGNGTRLTVT.

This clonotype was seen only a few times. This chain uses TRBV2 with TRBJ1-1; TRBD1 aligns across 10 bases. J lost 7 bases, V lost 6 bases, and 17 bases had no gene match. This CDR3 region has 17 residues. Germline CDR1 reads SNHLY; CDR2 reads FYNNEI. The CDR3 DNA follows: TGTGCCAGCAGAACCCTGGCGGCGGGACAGGGGTGGATTGAAGCTTTCTTT. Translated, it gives CASRTLAAGQGWIEAFF. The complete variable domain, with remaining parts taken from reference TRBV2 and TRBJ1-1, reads EPEVTQTPSHQVTQMGQEVILRCVPISNHLYFYWYRQILGQKVEFLVSFYNNEISEKSEIFDDQFSVERPDGSNFTLKIRSTKLEDSAMYFCASRTLAAGQGWIEAFFGQGTRLTVV.

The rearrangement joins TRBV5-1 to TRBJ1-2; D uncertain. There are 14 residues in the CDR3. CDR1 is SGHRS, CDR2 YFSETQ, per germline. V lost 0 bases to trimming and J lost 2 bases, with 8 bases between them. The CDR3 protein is CASSLVQSNYGYTF. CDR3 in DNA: TGCGCCAGCAGCTTGGTACAGTCCAACTATGGCTACACCTTC. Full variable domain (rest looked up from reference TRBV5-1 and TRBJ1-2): KAGVTQTPRYLIKTRGQQVTLSCSPISGHRSVSWYQQTPGQGLQFLFEYFSETQRNKGNFPGRFSGRQFSNSRSEMNVSTLELGDSALYLCASSLVQSNYGYTFGSGTRLTVV.

This CDR3 is CASSYAGTGNYEQYF. CDR3 nucleotide sequence: TGTGCCAGCAGCTATGCCGGGACAGGGAATTACGAGCAGTACTTC. V and J are TRBV7-2 and TRBJ2-7; TRBD1 aligns across 9 bases. Germline lookup yields CDR1 SGHTA and CDR2 FQGNSA. CDR3 length: 15 residues. Unmatched junction bases numbered 8, after V lost 4 bases and J lost 4 bases.

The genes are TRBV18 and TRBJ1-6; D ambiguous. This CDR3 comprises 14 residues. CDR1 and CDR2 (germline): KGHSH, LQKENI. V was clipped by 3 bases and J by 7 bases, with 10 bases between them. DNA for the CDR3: TGTGCCAGCTCACCTGTGGCGGAAAATTCACCCCTCCACTTT. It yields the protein CASSPVAENSPLHF.

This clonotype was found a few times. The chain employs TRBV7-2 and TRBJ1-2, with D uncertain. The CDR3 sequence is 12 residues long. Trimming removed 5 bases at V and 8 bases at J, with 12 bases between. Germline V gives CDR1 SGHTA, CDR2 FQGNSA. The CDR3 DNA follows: TGTGCCAGCAGCCTTGATTCCCGCGGCTACACCTTC. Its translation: CASSLDSRGYTF.

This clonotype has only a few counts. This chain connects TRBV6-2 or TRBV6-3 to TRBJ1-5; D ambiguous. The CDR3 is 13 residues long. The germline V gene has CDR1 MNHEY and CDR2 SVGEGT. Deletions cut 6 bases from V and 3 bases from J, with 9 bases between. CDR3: CASRDTPNQPQHF. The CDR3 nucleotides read TGTGCCAGCAGAGACACGCCCAATCAGCCCCAGCATTTT.

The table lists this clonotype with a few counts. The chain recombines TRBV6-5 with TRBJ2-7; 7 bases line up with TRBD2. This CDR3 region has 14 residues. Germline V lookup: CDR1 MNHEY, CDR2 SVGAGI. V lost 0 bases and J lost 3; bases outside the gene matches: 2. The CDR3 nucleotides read TGTGCCAGCAGTTACTCTGGGGGGGGCTACGAGCAGTACTTC. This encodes CASSYSGGGYEQYF.

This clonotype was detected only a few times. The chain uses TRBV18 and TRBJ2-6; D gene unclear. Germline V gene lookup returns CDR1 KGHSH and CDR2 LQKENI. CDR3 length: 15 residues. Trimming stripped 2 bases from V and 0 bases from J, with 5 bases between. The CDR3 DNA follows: TGTGCCAGCTCACCATTAGCCTCTGGGGCCAACGTCCTGACTTTC. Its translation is CASSPLASGANVLTF.

The chain's CDR3 is CASSDGLAEKETQYF. The CDR3 bases are TGTGCCAGCAGTGACGGGCTAGCGGAGAAAGAGACCCAGTACTTC. V usage is TRBV2 and J usage is TRBJ2-5; 7 bases are shared with TRBD2. V was clipped by 3 bases and J by 3 bases; unmatched bases: 7. Looked up from germline, CDR1 is SNHLY and CDR2 is FYNNEI. The CDR3 length is 15 residues.

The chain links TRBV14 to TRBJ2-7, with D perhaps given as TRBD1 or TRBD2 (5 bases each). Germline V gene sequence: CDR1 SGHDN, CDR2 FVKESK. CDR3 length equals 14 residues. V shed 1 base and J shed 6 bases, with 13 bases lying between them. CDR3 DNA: TGTGCCAGCAGCCAAGGTCTGGGGGTAGGCGAGCAGTACTTC. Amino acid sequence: CASSQGLGVGEQYF.

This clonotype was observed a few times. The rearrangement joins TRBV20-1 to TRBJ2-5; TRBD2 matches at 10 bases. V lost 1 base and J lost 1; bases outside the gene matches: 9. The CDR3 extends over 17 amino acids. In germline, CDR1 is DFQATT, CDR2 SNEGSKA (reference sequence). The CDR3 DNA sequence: TGCAGTGCTAGAGGCGTACTAGCGGGGCGAGTCCAAGAGACCCAGTACTTC. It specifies CSARGVLAGRVQETQYF.

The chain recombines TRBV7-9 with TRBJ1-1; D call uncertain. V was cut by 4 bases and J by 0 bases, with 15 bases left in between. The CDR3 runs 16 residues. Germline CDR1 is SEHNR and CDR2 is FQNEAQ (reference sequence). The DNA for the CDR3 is TGTGCCAGCAGCTCCGGGGTTACAATGCTGAACACTGAAGCTTTCTTT. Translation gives CASSSGVTMLNTEAFF.

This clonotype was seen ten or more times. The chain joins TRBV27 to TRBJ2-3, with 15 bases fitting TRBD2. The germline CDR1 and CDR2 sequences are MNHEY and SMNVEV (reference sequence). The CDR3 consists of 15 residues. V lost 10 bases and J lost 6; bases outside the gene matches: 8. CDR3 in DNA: TGTGCCACCCATAGGACTAGCGGGGGGGATGATACGCAGTATTTT. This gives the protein CATHRTSGGDDTQYF.